A single sample gave rise to the 22 T cell receptor beta chains below, sequenced in a study of shared clonotypes between healthy human individuals (dated by TCRdb to 2019 to 2021). The library was prepared using the immunoSEQ multiplex PCR assay. TCRdb took over this immuneACCESS table, retaining in-frame rearrangements with V and J assigned. Such tables are incomplete; in checked studies, under half of the missing clones stem from an unresolved V gene, and the remainder is unexplained. In all, the sample holds millions of clones, and roughly 94% of those were seen once. The ten largest clones take up more than 0.1% of the sample. Material for sequencing was naive CD4+ T cells sorted from blood. The sample's cell subset or site, from its label and the paper: CD45RA+ positively selected. The receptor set was obtained from a young man in good health.

In the case of this clone: The same CDR3 arises from other DNA sequences in this sample as well. The V gene is TRBV10-3, the J gene TRBJ2-7, with TRBD1 as a possible D gene (5 bases). Germline assignment: CDR1 ENHRY and CDR2 SYGVKD. The CDR3 contains 15 residues. Deletions cut 0 bases from V and 2 bases from J, with 11 bases between. In nucleotides, the CDR3 is TGTGCCATCAGTGAGTCTACAGGCACTACCTACGAGCAGTACTTC. Amino acids: CAISESTGTTYEQYF.

The chain has TRBV5-1 and TRBJ2-7, with TRBD1 matching 9 bases. The CDR3 has 14 amino acids. Per the germline V gene, CDR1 is SGHRS and CDR2 is YFSETQ. After removal of 5 bases from V and 5 bases from J, the junction contained 8 bases not matched to a gene. As DNA, the CDR3 is TGCGCCAGCAGGCGGGCCACAGGGGGCAACGAGCAGTACTTC. Translated, it gives CASRRATGGNEQYF.

The chain is built from TRBV15 and TRBJ2-7, with D possibly matching TRBD2 (5 bases). CDR1 is LNHNV, CDR2 YYDKDF, per germline (reference sequence). The CDR3 extends over 15 amino acids. Trimming took off 1 base at V and 2 bases at J, with 12 bases between the two ends. The CDR3 sequence: CATSRAQGGPYEQYF. The CDR3 nucleotides read TGTGCCACCAGCAGAGCTCAAGGAGGACCCTACGAGCAGTACTTC.

The chain uses TRBV19 and TRBJ2-6; no reliable D call. The CDR3 extends over 13 amino acids. The V end lost 10 bases, the J end lost 4 bases, and 11 bases lay between the germline ends. Germline V lookup: CDR1 LNHDA, CDR2 SQIVND (reference sequence). The CDR3 DNA reads TGTGCCACCACTCAGCTAGGGGCCAACGTCCTGACTTTC. Protein product: CATTQLGANVLTF.

This clone showed up just a few times. This chain uses TRBV7-9 with TRBJ1-4; D remains unclear. This CDR3 contains 12 residues. CDR1 SEHNR and CDR2 FQNEAQ come from the germline V gene (reference sequence). V shed 1 base and J shed 13 bases, with 10 bases lying between them. The CDR3 nucleotides read TGTGCCAGCAGCTTAGATGCCGGGCGACTGTTTTTT. Its translation is CASSLDAGRLFF.

The table lists this clone with many counts. One end of the junction is discordant with germline, which a read error may explain. The chain has TRBV2 and TRBJ2-7, with D possibly TRBD2 on 6 matching bases. Looked up from germline, CDR1 is SNHLY and CDR2 is FYNNEI. The CDR3 runs to 12 residues. The CDR3 bases are TGTGCCAGCAATGAATGGGGAGGCGAGCAGTACTTC. Amino acids: CASNEWGGEQYF.

The chain couples TRBV5-4 to TRBJ2-1; the D gene is possibly TRBD2 (6 bases). V dropped 3 bases and J dropped 5 bases, with 15 bases sitting between them. Looked up from germline, CDR1 is SGHNT and CDR2 is YYREEE (reference sequence). The CDR3 is 15 residues long. CDR3 nucleotide sequence: TGTGCCAGCAGCTCAGCCGGGACTTCCGACAATGAGCAGTTCTTC. This encodes CASSSAGTSDNEQFF.

The V and J genes are TRBV7-9 and TRBJ2-7; D not resolved. The CDR3 has 18 amino acids. The germline V gene encodes CDR1 SEHNR and CDR2 FQNEAQ (reference sequence). Trimming cost V 5 bases and J 2 bases, with 25 bases left between them. CDR3 DNA sequence: TGTGCCAGCAGCGCCTTCGATAGAAATATACTGCGCCCCTACGAGCAGTACTTC. Translated, it gives CASSAFDRNILRPYEQYF. Looking up the rest from reference TRBV7-9 and TRBJ2-7 gives the full variable domain: DTGVSQNPRHKITKRGQNVTFRCDPISEHNRLYWYRQTLGQGPEFLTYFQNEAQLEKSRLLSDRFSAERPKGSFSTLEIQRTEQGDSAMYLCASSAFDRNILRPYEQYFGPGTRLTVT.

The rearrangement joins TRBV5-1 to TRBJ2-7; 11 bases map to TRBD2. This CDR3 has 14 amino acids. With 4 bases clipped from V and 3 bases from J, the junction kept 3 bases outside the gene matches. The germline gives CDR1 SGHRS, CDR2 YFSETQ. The DNA for the CDR3 is TGCGCCAGCAGCCCCGGGACTAGCGGCTACGAGCAGTACTTC. It yields the protein CASSPGTSGYEQYF. Complete variable domain (other parts from reference TRBV5-1 and TRBJ2-7): KAGVTQTPRYLIKTRGQQVTLSCSPISGHRSVSWYQQTPGQGLQFLFEYFSETQRNKGNFPGRFSGRQFSNSRSEMNVSTLELGDSALYLCASSPGTSGYEQYFGPGTRLTVT.

CDR3 sequence (DNA): TGTGCCAGCAGCCTTCGACTAGCGGGAGGCGGGGCAGATACGCAGTATTTT. Its translation: CASSLRLAGGGADTQYF. V usage is TRBV5-4 and J usage is TRBJ2-3; 13 bases fit TRBD2. CDR1 and CDR2 from the germline V gene are SGHNT and YYREEE (reference sequence). This CDR3 has 17 amino acids. V lost 4 bases, J lost 4 bases, and 9 bases stayed unmatched.

V and J are TRBV20-1 and TRBJ2-5; D might be TRBD2 (5 bases). The J call may not be correct, given that the DNA end is closer to TRBJ2-7. This CDR3 has 11 residues. The germline V gene has CDR1 DFQATT and CDR2 SNEGSKA (reference sequence). CDR3 sequence: CSASSAYEQYF. The CDR3 DNA reads as TGCAGTGCTAGTAGCGCCTACGAGCAGTACTTC.

CDR3 bases: TGTGCCAGCACCCCGGGACTAGAAAGGAGGACAGATACGCAGTATTTT. Translating gives CASTPGLERRTDTQYF. The V gene is TRBV13, the J gene TRBJ2-3; 8 nucleotides match TRBD2. The length of the CDR3 is 16 residues. V lost 7 bases to trimming and J lost 3 bases; unmatched junction nucleotides: 12. The germline gives CDR1 PRHDT, CDR2 FYEKMQ (reference sequence).

The rearrangement joins TRBV28 to TRBJ1-4, with D unresolved. V was pared by 7 bases and J by 6 bases, with 9 bases between. Germline-derived CDR1 and CDR2 are MDHEN and SYDVKM. The CDR3 covers 12 residues. The CDR3 DNA reads as TGTGCCAGCAACAGTGTTCATGAAAAACTGTTTTTT. Encoded protein: CASNSVHEKLFF.

The chain has TRBV6-5 and TRBJ2-7; D is perhaps TRBD1 (5 bases). The CDR3 contains 14 residues. With 5 bases removed from V and 2 bases from J, the gap between germline ends came to 13 bases. The V gene's germline CDR1 is MNHEY and CDR2 SVGAGI. CDR3 sequence reads: CASSQGDRTYEQYF. DNA of the CDR3: TGTGCCAGCAGTCAAGGCGACAGAACCTACGAGCAGTACTTC.

This chain uses TRBV5-6 with TRBJ2-2; 10 bases are shared with TRBD1. Germline loops: CDR1 SGHDT, CDR2 YYEEEE. CDR3 size: 17 residues. V shed 4 bases, J shed 3 bases, and the junction held 9 bases outside the gene matches. CDR3 region: CASSALGTGAYTGELFF. In nucleotides, the CDR3 is TGTGCCAGCAGCGCCCTCGGGACAGGGGCGTACACCGGGGAGCTGTTTTTT.

V gene TRBV2 combines with J gene TRBJ1-1; 8 bases line up with TRBD1. The germline gives CDR1 SNHLY, CDR2 FYNNEI. After removal of 6 bases from V and 1 base from J, the junction contained 7 bases not matched to a gene. This CDR3 spans 15 amino acids. CDR3 sequence reads: CASRDRGQGNTEAFF. CDR3 nucleotides: TGTGCCAGCAGAGACCGTGGACAGGGGAACACTGAAGCTTTCTTT.

This rearrangement joins TRBV10-3 to TRBJ1-4, with TRBD1 matching over 9 bases. Germline V lookup: CDR1 ENHRY, CDR2 SYGVKD. J lost 12 bases, V lost 8 bases, and 13 bases had no gene match. This CDR3 comprises 14 residues. The CDR3 DNA is TGTGCCATCGGGGAACGACAGGGGGATCAGGAACTGTTTTTT. Translating it yields CAIGERQGDQELFF.

This clone appeared once. V gene TRBV7-8 combines with J gene TRBJ1-5; 7 bases are shared with TRBD1. V lost 1 base and J lost 6; bases outside the gene matches: 6. Germline loops: CDR1 SGHVS, CDR2 FQNEAQ. The CDR3 runs 15 residues. CDR3 residues: CASSLGEGAGQPQHF. The CDR3 DNA reads TGTGCCAGCAGCTTAGGGGAGGGGGCCGGTCAGCCCCAGCATTTT.

The rearrangement joins TRBV7-2 to TRBJ2-7, with D unclear. CDR1 and CDR2 (germline): SGHTA, FQGNSA. This CDR3 has 15 amino acids. The V end was cut by 1 base, the J end by 2 bases, with 12 bases between. DNA for the CDR3: TGTGCCAGCAGCTTAGTTTTTGGTCAGGCCTACGAGCAGTACTTC. Its protein product is CASSLVFGQAYEQYF.

The chain uses TRBV6-5 and TRBJ2-2; 9 nucleotides line up with TRBD1. The germline V gene encodes CDR1 MNHEY and CDR2 SVGAGI. The CDR3 is 14 amino acids. The trim removed 6 bases at V and 6 bases at J, leaving 5 bases unmatched. The CDR3 loop is CASRRTGEPGELFF. The CDR3 nucleotides read TGTGCCAGCAGGAGGACAGGGGAACCCGGGGAGCTGTTTTTT.

The chain uses TRBV9 and TRBJ2-1; no clear D gene. The CDR3 has 15 residues. Trimming took 0 bases from V and 9 from J, leaving 16 bases between them. Looked up from germline, CDR1 is SGDLS and CDR2 is YYNGEE. The CDR3 loop is CASSVGGMVSAEQFF. DNA for the CDR3: TGTGCCAGCAGCGTAGGAGGTATGGTTTCGGCTGAGCAGTTCTTC.

The chain couples TRBV18 to TRBJ2-5; tentatively, D is TRBD2 (7 bases). The CDR3 is 15 residues long. Germline lookup yields CDR1 KGHSH and CDR2 LQKENI. Trimming left V 8 bases short and J 2 bases short, with 18 bases between. The CDR3 bases are TGTGCCAGCGGAGAGGAGGGGGGGCGTCAAGAGACCCAGTACTTC. This sequence encodes CASGEEGGRQETQYF. Based on the CDR3 plus reference TRBV18 and TRBJ2-5, the full variable domain is NAGVMQNPRHLVRRRGQEARLRCSPMKGHSHVYWYRQLPEEGLKFMVYLQKENIIDESGMPKERFSAEFPKEGPSILRIQQVVRGDSAAYFCASGEEGGRQETQYFGPGTRLLVL.